This T cell receptor (beta chain) came from a study of cytomegalovirus exposure and HLA in healthy donors. The table lists this clone with a count of one. Unrecorded immune exposure was likely among donors, who were nominally healthy when sampled. The PCR was carried out with 60 Vbeta primers and 13 Jbeta primers. The table came from immunoSEQ multiplex PCR; TCRdb's copy has only in-frame clones and leaves some out. The table lists 150,000 to 200,000 clones, 60% to 80% of them singletons. The CDR3 extends over 15 amino acids. Trimming took off 3 bases at V and 0 bases at J, with 10 bases between the two ends. From germline, CDR1 is SNHLY and CDR2 FYNNEI.

This receptor was obtained from a woman between 50 and 59 years old in good health and CMV-seropositive. The sample consisted of PBMCs. The chain combines TRBV2 with TRBJ2-3, with D perhaps matching TRBD2 (5 bases). As DNA, the CDR3 is TGTGCCAGCAGTGAGCGGGCTCGTAGCACAGATACGCAGTATTTT. The encoded protein is CASSERARSTDTQYF.